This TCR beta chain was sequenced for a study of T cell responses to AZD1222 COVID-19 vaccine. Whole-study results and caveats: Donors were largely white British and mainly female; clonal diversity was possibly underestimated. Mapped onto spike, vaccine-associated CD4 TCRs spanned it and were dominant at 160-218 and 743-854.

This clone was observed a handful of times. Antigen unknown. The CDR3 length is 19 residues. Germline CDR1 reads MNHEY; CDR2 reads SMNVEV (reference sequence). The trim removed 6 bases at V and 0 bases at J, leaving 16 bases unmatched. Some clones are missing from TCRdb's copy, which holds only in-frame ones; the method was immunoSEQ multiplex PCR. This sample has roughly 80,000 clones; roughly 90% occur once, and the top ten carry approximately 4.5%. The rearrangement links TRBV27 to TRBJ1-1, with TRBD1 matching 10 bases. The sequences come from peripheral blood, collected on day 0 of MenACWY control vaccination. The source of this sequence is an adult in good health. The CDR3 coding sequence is TGTGCCAGCAGCCCCCCGGTATGGGACAGGGGCCTCATGAACACTGAAGCTTTCTTT. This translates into CASSPPVWDRGLMNTEAFF.